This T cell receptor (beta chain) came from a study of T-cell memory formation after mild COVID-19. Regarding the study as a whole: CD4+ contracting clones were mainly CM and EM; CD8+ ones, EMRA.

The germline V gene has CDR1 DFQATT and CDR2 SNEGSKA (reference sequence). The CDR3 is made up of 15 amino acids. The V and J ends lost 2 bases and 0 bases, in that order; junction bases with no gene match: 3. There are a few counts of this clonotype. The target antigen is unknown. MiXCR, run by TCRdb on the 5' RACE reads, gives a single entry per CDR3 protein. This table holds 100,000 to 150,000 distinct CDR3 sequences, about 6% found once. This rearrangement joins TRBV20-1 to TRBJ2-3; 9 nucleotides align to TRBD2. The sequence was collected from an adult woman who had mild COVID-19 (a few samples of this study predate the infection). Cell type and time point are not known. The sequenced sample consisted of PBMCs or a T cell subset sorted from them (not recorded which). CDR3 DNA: TGCAGTGCTAGATGGAGCGGGGGGAGCACAGATACGCAGTATTTT. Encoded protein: CSARWSGGSTDTQYF.